The 5 T cell receptor beta chains given below trace back to one sample, sequenced in a study of blood T cells in healthy people across ages. It was with a sample-barcoded 5' primer and a J-beta primer mix that a second PCR of roughly 7 to 12 cycles was run. TCRdb re-called the 5' RACE reads with MiXCR, one entry per CDR3 protein. Of approximately 780,000 distinct CDR3 sequences in the sample, more than 25% were seen once. This sample was also put to use in a study of T cells of mothers and their children.

The sample consisted of blood. The source is a boy aged 5-17 years in good health.

This chain links TRBV14 with TRBJ2-3; no definite D call. This CDR3 has 13 residues. Germline-derived CDR1 and CDR2 are SGHDN and FVKESK. The germline V and J ends were trimmed by 6 bases and 5 bases, with 12 bases remaining between them. The CDR3 here is CASREAWGDTQYF. The CDR3 DNA sequence: TGTGCCAGCAGAGAAGCGTGGGGAGATACGCAGTATTTT.

The rearrangement joins TRBV15 to TRBJ2-3; no firm D call. The CDR3 runs 19 residues. Trimming removed 4 bases at V and 2 bases at J, with 25 bases between. The germline gives CDR1 LNHNV, CDR2 YYDKDF (reference sequence). The CDR3 bases are TGTGCCACCAGCATCCCCTTAGGGCGGTACGAAGGGCACACAGATACGCAGTATTTT. Translating gives CATSIPLGRYEGHTDTQYF.

The chain employs TRBV19 and TRBJ2-1, with D perhaps TRBD2 (6 bases). The CDR3 sequence is 15 residues long. V was cut by 5 bases and J by 9 bases, with 20 bases left in between. Looked up from germline, CDR1 is LNHDA and CDR2 is SQIVND (reference sequence). For the CDR3, the DNA is TGTGCCAGTAGTCCCAGCTTCCCTCCGGAGGGTGAGCAGTTCTTC. It specifies CASSPSFPPEGEQFF.

The J gene is TRBJ1-3, the V gene TRBV21-1. TRBV21-1 is flagged as a pseudogene. The CDR3 covers 15 residues. CDR3 sequence reads: CASSIGASNGNTIYF. The CDR3 DNA reads as TGTGCCAGCAGCATAGGCGCGTCAAATGGAAACACCATATATTTT.

CDR3 amino acids: CAGGQDGAEAFF. The CDR3 DNA is TGTGCCGGAGGACAGGATGGGGCAGAAGCTTTCTTT. The V gene is TRBV2, the J gene TRBJ1-1, with 7 bases fitting TRBD1. The germline V gene encodes CDR1 SNHLY and CDR2 FYNNEI. The CDR3 is 12 amino acids. V was pared by 11 bases and J by 8 bases, with 11 bases of the junction left unmatched.